The rows below give T cell receptor beta chains drawn from one sample of a study of cytomegalovirus exposure and HLA in healthy donors. TCRdb's copy holds only in-frame clones and misses some; the assay was immunoSEQ multiplex PCR. Here the sample spans approximately 100,000 clones, around three quarters being singletons. Sequencing was performed on PBMCs. These receptor sequences come from a human donor in good health. Each CDR3 is given with its conserved first and last residue. A D gene is named only where the DNA matches it firmly. Size values are once, few and many counts, or a class for expanded clones, and some rows have none.

d_call: TRBD1; clone_size: .; j_call: TRBJ2-2; v_call: TRBV6-5; cdr3_aa: CASSFSGQGLAGELFF; cdr3_nt: TGTGCCAGCAGTTTCTCGGGACAGGGGTTGGCCGGGGAGCTGTTTTTT
d_call: .; clone_size: .; j_call: TRBJ1-4; v_call: TRBV6-1; cdr3_aa: CASRGGGRGSEKLFF; cdr3_nt: TGTGCCAGCAGAGGGGGGGGCAGGGGCTCCGAAAAACTGTTTTTT
d_call: .; clone_size: few; j_call: TRBJ1-5; v_call: TRBV7-2; cdr3_aa: CASSPVITGPQHF; cdr3_nt: TGTGCCAGCAGCCCCGTAATTACAGGGCCCCAGCATTTT
d_call: .; clone_size: few; j_call: TRBJ1-2; v_call: TRBV4-3; cdr3_aa: CASSQVRTGNGYTF; cdr3_nt: TGCGCCAGCAGCCAAGTCCGGACGGGGAATGGCTACACCTTC
d_call: .; clone_size: .; j_call: TRBJ1-1; v_call: TRBV27; cdr3_aa: CASSLLGNTEAFF; cdr3_nt: TGTGCCAGCAGTTTACTAGGGAACACTGAAGCTTTCTTT
d_call: .; clone_size: .; j_call: TRBJ1-6; v_call: TRBV5-1; cdr3_aa: CASRLRQLGNSPLHF; cdr3_nt: TGCGCCAGCCGACTCCGACAACTAGGTAATTCACCCCTCCACTTT
d_call: TRBD1; clone_size: .; j_call: TRBJ1-2; v_call: TRBV29-1; cdr3_aa: CSAGTGGDYGYTF; cdr3_nt: TGCAGCGCGGGGACAGGGGGCGACTATGGCTACACCTTC
d_call: TRBD1; clone_size: .; j_call: TRBJ1-2; v_call: TRBV5-4; cdr3_aa: CASSLGTGVYGYTF; cdr3_nt: TGTGCCAGCAGCTTGGGGACAGGGGTCTATGGCTACACCTTC
d_call: .; clone_size: .; j_call: TRBJ1-2; v_call: TRBV6-1; cdr3_aa: CATRDRSGYGYTF; cdr3_nt: TGTGCCACTAGAGACAGGTCGGGTTATGGCTACACCTTC
d_call: .; clone_size: .; j_call: TRBJ1-5; v_call: TRBV6-5; cdr3_aa: CASSYASSVQPQHF; cdr3_nt: TGTGCCAGCAGTTACGCGTCCTCTGTTCAGCCCCAGCATTTT
d_call: TRBD1; clone_size: .; j_call: TRBJ1-5; v_call: TRBV7-2; cdr3_aa: CASSFGTGGNQPQHF; cdr3_nt: TGTGCCAGCAGCTTTGGGACAGGGGGGAATCAGCCCCAGCATTTT
d_call: .; clone_size: few; j_call: TRBJ1-2; v_call: TRBV6-4; cdr3_aa: CASSDQAEGPYGYTF; cdr3_nt: TGTGCCAGCAGTGACCAGGCGGAGGGTCCCTATGGCTACACCTTC
d_call: TRBD1; clone_size: .; j_call: TRBJ1-5; v_call: TRBV28; cdr3_aa: CASSPRQGTNQPQHF; cdr3_nt: TGTGCCAGCAGTCCACGACAGGGTACCAATCAGCCCCAGCATTTT
d_call: .; clone_size: .; j_call: TRBJ1-6; v_call: TRBV19; cdr3_aa: CASSIGGHNSPLHF; cdr3_nt: TGTGCCAGTAGTATAGGCGGTCATAATTCACCCCTCCACTTT